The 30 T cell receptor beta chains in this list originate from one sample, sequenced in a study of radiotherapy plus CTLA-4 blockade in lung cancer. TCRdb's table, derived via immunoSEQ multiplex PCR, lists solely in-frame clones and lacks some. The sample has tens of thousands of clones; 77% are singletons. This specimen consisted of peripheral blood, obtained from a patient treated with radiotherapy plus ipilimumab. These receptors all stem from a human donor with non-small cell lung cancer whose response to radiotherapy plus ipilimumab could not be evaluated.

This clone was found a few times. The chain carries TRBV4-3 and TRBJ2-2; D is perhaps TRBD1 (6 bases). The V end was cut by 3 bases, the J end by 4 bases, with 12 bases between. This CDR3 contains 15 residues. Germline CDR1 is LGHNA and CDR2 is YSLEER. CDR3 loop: CASSHSGVTTGELFF. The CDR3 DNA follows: TGCGCCAGCAGCCACTCAGGGGTGACCACCGGGGAGCTGTTTTTT.

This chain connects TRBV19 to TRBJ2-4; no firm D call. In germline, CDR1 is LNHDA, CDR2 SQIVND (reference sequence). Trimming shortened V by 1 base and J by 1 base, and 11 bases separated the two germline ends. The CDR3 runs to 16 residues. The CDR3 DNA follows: TGTGCCAGTAGTATAGGAGACCCTAGGGCCAAAAACATTCAGTACTTC. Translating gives CASSIGDPRAKNIQYF.

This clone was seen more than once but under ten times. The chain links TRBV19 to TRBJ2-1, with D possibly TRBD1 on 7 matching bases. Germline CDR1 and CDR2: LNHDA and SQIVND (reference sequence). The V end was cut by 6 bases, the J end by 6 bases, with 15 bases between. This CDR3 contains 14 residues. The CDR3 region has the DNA TGTGCCAGTAGAGGCGGGACAGCGCGCAATGAGCAGTTCTTC. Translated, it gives CASRGGTARNEQFF.

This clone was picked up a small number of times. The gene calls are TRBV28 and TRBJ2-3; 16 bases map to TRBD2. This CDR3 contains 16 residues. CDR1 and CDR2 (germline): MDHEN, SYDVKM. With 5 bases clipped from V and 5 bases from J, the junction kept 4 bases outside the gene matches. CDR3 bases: TGTGCCAGCAGTCCCGGGACTAGCGGGAGGGGAGATACGCAGTATTTT. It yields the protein CASSPGTSGRGDTQYF.

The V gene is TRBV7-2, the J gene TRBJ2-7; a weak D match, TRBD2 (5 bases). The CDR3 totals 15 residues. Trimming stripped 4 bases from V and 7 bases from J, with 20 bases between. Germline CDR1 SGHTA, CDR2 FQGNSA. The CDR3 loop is CASSSQLVPAGEQYF. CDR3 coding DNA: TGTGCCAGCAGCTCCCAACTAGTTCCCGCCGGAGAGCAGTACTTC.

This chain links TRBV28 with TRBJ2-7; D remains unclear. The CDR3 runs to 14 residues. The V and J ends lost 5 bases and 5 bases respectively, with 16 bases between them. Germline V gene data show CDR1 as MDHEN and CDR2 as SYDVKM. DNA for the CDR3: TGTGCCAGCAGTGCCTCTGGCGGCTGGGACGAGCAGTACTTC. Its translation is CASSASGGWDEQYF. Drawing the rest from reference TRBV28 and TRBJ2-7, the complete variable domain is DVKVTQSSRYLVKRTGEKVFLECVQDMDHENMFWYRQDPGLGLRLIYFSYDVKMKEKGDIPEGYSVSREKKERFSLILESASTNQTSMYLCASSASGGWDEQYFGPGTRLTVT.

CDR3 sequence (DNA): TGTGCCAGCAGTCTCTTACAGAGAAAACTGTTTTTT. Protein: CASSLLQRKLFF. The chain is built from TRBV28 and TRBJ1-4; D not certain. Trimming took 5 bases from V and 10 from J, leaving 11 bases between them. CDR1 and CDR2 from the germline V gene are MDHEN and SYDVKM. The CDR3 runs to 12 residues.

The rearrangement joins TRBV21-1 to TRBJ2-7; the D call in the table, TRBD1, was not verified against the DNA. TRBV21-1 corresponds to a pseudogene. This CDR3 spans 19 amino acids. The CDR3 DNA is TGTGCCAGCACAAATTCCCCAGGGTTGTCAGGGGGCGCAAAATACGAGCAGTACTTC. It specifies CASTNSPGLSGGAKYEQYF.

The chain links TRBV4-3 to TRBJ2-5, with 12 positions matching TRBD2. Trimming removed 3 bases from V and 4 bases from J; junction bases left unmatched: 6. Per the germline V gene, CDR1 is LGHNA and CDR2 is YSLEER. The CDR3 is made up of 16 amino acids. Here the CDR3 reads CASSQREGLAGETQYF. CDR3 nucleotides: TGCGCCAGCAGCCAGAGAGAGGGACTAGCGGGAGAGACCCAGTACTTC.

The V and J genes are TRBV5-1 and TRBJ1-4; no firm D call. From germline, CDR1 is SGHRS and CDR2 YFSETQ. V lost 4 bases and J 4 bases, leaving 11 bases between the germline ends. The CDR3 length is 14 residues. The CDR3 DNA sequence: TGCGCCAGCAGCCCGGGGATATTTAATGAAAAACTGTTTTTT. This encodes CASSPGIFNEKLFF.

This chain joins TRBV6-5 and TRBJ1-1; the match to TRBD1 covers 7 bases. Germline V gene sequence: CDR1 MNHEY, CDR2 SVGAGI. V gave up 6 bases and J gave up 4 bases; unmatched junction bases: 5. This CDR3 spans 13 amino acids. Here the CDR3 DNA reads TGTGCCAGCAGGATGACAGGGCCCACTGAAGCTTTCTTT. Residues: CASRMTGPTEAFF.

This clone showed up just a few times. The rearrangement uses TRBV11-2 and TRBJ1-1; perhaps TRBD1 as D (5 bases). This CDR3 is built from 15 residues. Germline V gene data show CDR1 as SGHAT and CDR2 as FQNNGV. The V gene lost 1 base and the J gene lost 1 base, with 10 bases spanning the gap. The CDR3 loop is CASSLAPTENTEAFF. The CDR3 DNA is TGTGCCAGCAGCTTAGCGCCGACAGAGAACACTGAAGCTTTCTTT.

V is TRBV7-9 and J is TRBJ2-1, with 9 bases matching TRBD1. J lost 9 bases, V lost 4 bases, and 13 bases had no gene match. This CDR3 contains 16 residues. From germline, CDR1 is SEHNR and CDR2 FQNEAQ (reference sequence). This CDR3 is CASSSEARTGDLEQFF. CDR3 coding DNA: TGTGCCAGCAGCTCTGAGGCCCGGACAGGGGATCTTGAGCAGTTCTTC.

For the CDR3, the DNA is TGTGCCAGCAGCTACCAGAGCAATCAGCCCCAGCATTTT. Translated, it gives CASSYQSNQPQHF. The rearrangement uses TRBV7-2 and TRBJ1-5; D call uncertain. V lost 4 bases and J 1 base, leaving 5 bases between the germline ends. The CDR3 spans 13 residues. From germline, CDR1 is SGHTA and CDR2 FQGNSA.

The CDR3 DNA reads as TGTGCCAGCAGCCTCCGGGGTACGCAGTATTTT. This sequence encodes CASSLRGTQYF. This sequence joins TRBV28 and TRBJ2-3; the D gene is possibly TRBD2 (5 bases). There are 11 residues in the CDR3. CDR1 is MDHEN, CDR2 SYDVKM, per germline. Trimming took 6 bases from V and 8 from J, leaving 9 bases between them.

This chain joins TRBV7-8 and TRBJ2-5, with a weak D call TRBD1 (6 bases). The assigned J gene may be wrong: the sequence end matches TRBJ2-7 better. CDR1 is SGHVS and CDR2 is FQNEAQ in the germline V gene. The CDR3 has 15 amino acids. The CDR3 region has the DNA TGTGCCAGCAGCCTGAACTTCGGACAGATATACGAGCAGTACTTC. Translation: CASSLNFGQIYEQYF.

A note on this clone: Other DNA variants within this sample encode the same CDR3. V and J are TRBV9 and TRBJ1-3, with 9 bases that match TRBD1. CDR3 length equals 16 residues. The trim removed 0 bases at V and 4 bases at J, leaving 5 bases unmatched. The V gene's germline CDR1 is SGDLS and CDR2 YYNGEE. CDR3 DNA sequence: TGTGCCAGCAGCGTAGTGGGGACAGGGACAGGAAACACCATATATTTT. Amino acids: CASSVVGTGTGNTIYF.

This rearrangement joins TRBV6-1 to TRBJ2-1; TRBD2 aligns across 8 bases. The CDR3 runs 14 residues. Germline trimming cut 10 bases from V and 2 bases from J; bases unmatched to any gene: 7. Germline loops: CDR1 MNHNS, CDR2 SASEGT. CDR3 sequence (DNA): TGTGCCACCGAACGGGGACTAGCCTACAATGAGCAGTTCTTC. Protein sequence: CATERGLAYNEQFF.

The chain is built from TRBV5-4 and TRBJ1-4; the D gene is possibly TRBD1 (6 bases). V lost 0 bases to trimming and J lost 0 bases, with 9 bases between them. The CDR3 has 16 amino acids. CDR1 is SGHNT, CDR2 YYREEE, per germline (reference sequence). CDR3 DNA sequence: TGTGCCAGCAGCTTGGACAGGGCCGCAACTAATGAAAAACTGTTTTTT. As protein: CASSLDRAATNEKLFF.

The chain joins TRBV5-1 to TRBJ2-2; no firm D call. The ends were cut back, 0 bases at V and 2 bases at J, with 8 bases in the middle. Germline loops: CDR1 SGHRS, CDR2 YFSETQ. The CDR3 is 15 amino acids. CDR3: CASSLVAGNTGELFF. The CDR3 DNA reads TGCGCCAGCAGCTTGGTCGCAGGTAACACCGGGGAGCTGTTTTTT.

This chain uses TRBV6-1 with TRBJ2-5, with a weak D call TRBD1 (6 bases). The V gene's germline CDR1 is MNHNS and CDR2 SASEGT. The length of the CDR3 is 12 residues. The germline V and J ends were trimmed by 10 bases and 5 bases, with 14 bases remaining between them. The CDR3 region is CATSQGLETQYF. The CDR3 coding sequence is TGTGCCACGAGCCAGGGGTTGGAGACCCAGTACTTC.

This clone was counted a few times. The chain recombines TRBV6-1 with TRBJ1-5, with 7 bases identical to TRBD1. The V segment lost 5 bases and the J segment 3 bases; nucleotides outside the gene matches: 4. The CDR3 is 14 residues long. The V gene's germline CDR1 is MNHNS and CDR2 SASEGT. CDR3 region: CASSSDRYNQPQHF. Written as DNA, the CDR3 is TGTGCCAGCAGTTCGGACAGGTACAATCAGCCCCAGCATTTT.

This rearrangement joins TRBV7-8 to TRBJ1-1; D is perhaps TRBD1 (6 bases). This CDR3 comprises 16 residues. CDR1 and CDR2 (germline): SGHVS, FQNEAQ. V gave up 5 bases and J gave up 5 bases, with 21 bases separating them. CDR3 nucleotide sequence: TGTGCCAGCAGCCCACGAGGACGCCTGGGGGCGACTGAAGCTTTCTTT. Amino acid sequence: CASSPRGRLGATEAFF.

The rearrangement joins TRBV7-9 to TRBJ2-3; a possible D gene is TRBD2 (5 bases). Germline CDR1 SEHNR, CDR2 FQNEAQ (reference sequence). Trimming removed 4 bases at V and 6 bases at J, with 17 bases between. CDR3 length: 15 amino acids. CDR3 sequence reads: CASSSDSTEWDTQYF. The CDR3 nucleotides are TGTGCCAGCAGCTCGGACTCGACCGAGTGGGATACGCAGTATTTT. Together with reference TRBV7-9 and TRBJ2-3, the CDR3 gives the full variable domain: DTGVSQNPRHKITKRGQNVTFRCDPISEHNRLYWYRQTLGQGPEFLTYFQNEAQLEKSRLLSDRFSAERPKGSFSTLEIQRTEQGDSAMYLCASSSDSTEWDTQYFGPGTRLTVL.

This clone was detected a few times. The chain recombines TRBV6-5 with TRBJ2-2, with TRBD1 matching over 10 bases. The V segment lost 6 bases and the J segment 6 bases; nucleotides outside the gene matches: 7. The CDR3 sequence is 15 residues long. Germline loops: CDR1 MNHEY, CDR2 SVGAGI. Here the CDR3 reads CASSASGTGAGELFF. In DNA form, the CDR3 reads TGTGCCAGCAGCGCCAGCGGGACAGGGGCCGGGGAGCTGTTTTTT.

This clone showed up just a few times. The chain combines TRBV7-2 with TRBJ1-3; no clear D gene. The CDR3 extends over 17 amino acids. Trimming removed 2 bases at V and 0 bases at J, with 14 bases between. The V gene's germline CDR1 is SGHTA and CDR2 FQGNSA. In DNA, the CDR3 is TGTGCCAGCAGCTTAAGCTACGCGGGGAACTCTGGAAACACCATATATTTT. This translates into CASSLSYAGNSGNTIYF.

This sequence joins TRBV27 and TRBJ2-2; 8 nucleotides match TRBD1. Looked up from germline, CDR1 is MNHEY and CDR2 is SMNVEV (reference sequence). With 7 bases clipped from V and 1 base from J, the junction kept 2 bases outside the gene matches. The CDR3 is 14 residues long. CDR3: CASKGQVNTGELFF. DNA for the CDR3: TGTGCCAGCAAGGGACAGGTGAACACCGGGGAGCTGTTTTTT.

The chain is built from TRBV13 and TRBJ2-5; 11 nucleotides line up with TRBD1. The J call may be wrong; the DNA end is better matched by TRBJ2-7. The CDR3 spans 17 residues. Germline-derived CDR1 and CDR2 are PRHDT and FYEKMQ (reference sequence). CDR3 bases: TGTGCCAGCAGCGAGGGGACAGGGGGAGTGGACAGCTACGAGCAGTACTTC. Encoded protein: CASSEGTGGVDSYEQYF.

The CDR3 DNA follows: TGTGCCAGCAGTTACTTCGGAGGCTATGGCTACACCTTC. It translates to CASSYFGGYGYTF. This rearrangement joins TRBV6-5 to TRBJ1-2, with D hard to call. The germline CDR1 and CDR2 sequences are MNHEY and SVGAGI. The CDR3 has 13 amino acids. V gave up 1 base and J gave up 4 bases, with 7 bases separating them.

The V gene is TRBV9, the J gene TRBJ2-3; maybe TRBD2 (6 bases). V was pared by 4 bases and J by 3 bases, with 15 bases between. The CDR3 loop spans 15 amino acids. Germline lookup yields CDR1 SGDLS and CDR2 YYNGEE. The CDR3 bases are TGTGCCAGCAGCCCCGCTAGCGCCGGGACAGATACGCAGTATTTT. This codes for CASSPASAGTDTQYF.